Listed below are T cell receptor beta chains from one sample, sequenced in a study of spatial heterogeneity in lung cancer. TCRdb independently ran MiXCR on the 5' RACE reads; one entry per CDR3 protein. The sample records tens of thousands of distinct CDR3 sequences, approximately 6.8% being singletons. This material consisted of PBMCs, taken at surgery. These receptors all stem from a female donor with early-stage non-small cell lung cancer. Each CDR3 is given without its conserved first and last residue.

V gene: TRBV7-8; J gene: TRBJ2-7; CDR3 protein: ASSPSYREGRYEQY
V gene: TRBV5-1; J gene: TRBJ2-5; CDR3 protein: ASSLGTATQETQY
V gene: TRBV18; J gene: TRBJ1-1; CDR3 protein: ASSRQGAGGTEAF
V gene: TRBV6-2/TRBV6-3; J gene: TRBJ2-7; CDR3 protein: ASMGRYEQY
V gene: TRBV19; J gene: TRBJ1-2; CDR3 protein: ASGRNYGYT
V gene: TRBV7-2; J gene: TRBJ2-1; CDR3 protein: ASSTGTPGEQF
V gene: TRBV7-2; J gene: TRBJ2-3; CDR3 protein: ASSFDRGSTDTQY
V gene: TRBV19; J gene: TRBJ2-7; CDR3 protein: TSSQGLAYEQY
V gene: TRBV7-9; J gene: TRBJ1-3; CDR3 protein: ASSLQGHGNTIY
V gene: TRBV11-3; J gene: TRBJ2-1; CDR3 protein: ASSLDPSRGPTNEQF
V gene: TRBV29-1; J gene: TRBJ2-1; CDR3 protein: SDWTGGYNEQF
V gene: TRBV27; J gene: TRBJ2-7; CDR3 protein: ASSSPFGGQGKYEQY
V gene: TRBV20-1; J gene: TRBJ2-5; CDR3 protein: SASSGFRRETQY
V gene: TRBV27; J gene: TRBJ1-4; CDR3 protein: ASSLIRSGEKLF
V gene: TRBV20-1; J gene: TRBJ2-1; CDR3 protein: SRDSCFLISYNEQF
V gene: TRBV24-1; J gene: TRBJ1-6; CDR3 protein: ATSAMSPLH
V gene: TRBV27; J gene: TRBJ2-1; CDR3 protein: ASSWVQRGNEQF
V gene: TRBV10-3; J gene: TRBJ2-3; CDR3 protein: AISESGTGGTDTQY
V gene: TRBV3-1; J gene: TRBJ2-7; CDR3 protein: ASSQLSPGQALSYEQY
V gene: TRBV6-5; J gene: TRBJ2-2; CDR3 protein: ASSDLPPGVTGELF
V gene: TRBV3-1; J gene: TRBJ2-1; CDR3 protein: ASSQAWGGSGGGEEQF
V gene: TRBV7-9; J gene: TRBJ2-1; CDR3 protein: ASSTLRDERNEQF